This T cell receptor beta chain was observed in a study of cytomegalovirus exposure and HLA in healthy donors. Study conclusions and caveats: Sequencing likely caused a cluster of highly shared sequence variants. Associated with HLA alleles at 0.05 false discovery rate in a later analysis were over 15,000 TCR beta sequences.

PCR used 60 Vbeta primers and 13 Jbeta primers. The repertoire was sequenced with immunoSEQ multiplex PCR; TCRdb's copy has only in-frame clones and lacks some. The profile shows fewer than 200,000 clones, about 72% of them singletons. A note on this clone: The antigen is unknown.

Sampled while nominally healthy, donors likely had unrecorded immune exposures. The CDR3 has 14 amino acids. CDR1 is SNHLY, CDR2 FYNNEI, per germline. The V and J ends lost 7 bases and 4 bases respectively, with 13 bases between them. Sequencing was performed on PBMCs. The clonotype was recovered from a girl aged 5 to 17 in good health and CMV-seronegative. This rearrangement joins TRBV2 to TRBJ2-2; D is perhaps TRBD1 (5 bases). As DNA, the CDR3 is TGTGCCAGCACCTCGACAGACAGCACCGGGGAGCTGTTTTTT. Its translation is CASTSTDSTGELFF.